The sequence of this T cell receptor (beta chain) was determined in a study of CD8+ T cells in alopecia areata. Findings and caveats of the study: Clonality was higher in lesional than normal scalp, especially in alopecia totalis/universalis. Many expanded lesional clones persisted in scalp and blood during tofacitinib. Normal-skin resident alphabeta T cells also appear among scalp sample sequences.

Treatment of the sample: oral pan-JAK inhibitor, 5-10 mg twice daily. Reverse transcribed after extraction, RNA yielded cDNA as the sequencing template. Produced via immunoSEQ multiplex PCR; TCRdb's table is partial and in-frame only. The repertoire consists of over 150,000 clones, with 55% to 75% occurring once and the leading ten covering approximately 5.1%. In this sample, this clone turned up once. Its antigen is unknown. V gave up 6 bases and J gave up 6 bases, with 20 bases separating them. CDR3 length: 15 amino acids. Per germline, CDR1 MDHEN and CDR2 SYDVKM. The clonotype was recovered from a human donor with alopecia areata. The rearrangement links TRBV28 to TRBJ1-2; no clear D. Material: CD4+ T cells sorted from blood, obtained at week 24, from a patient treated with tofacitinib. This CDR3 is CASSSPSNGEDGYTF. DNA of the CDR3: TGTGCCAGCAGCTCCCCATCGAACGGGGAGGATGGCTACACCTTC.